The clone carrying this T cell receptor (beta chain) has a handful of counts. No antigen is known for it. The germline V gene has CDR1 LNHDA and CDR2 SQIVND (reference sequence). Unmatched junction bases numbered 7, after V lost 7 bases and J lost 4 bases. CDR3 size: 14 residues. RNA was isolated and reverse transcribed to cDNA, the sequencing template. Assay used: immunoSEQ multiplex PCR; TCRdb lists only in-frame clones, some missing. The repertoire holds 150,000 to 200,000 clones, 50% to 70% seen once, with 1.3% in the top ten. This sample is drawn from a study of CD8+ T cells in alopecia areata. In the study overall: Treated patients were scored for severity by percent of scalp affected.

Regarding the study as a whole: Numerous clones, expanded in lesions, remained in scalp and blood during tofacitinib. More clonal than normal scalp was lesional scalp, particularly alopecia totalis/universalis.

The treatment here: oral pan-JAK inhibitor, 5-10 mg twice daily. Those with alopecia areata gave lesional scalp punch biopsies and peripheral blood. The receptor was derived from a human donor with alopecia areata. The chain combines TRBV19 with TRBJ1-2; TRBD1 agrees at 9 bases. The sequencing used CD4+ T cells sorted from blood, collected between weeks 49 and 50, from a patient treated with tofacitinib. The CDR3 DNA reads as TGTGCCAGTACCCGTACAGGGGGCGGCTATGGCTACACCTTC. This sequence encodes CASTRTGGGYGYTF.